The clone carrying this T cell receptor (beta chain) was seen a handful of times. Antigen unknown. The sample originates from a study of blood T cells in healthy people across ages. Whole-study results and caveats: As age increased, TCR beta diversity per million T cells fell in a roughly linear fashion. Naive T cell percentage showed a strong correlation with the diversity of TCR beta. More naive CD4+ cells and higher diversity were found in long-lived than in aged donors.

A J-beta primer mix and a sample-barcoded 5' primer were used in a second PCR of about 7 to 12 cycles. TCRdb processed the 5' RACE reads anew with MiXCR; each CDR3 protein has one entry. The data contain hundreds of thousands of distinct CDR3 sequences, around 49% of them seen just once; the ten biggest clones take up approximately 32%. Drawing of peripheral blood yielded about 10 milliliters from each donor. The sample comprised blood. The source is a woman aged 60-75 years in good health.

The chain's CDR3 is CASSQDRGSGDGYTF. In DNA, the CDR3 is TGTGCCAGCAGCCAAGATCGGGGGTCAGGGGACGGCTACACCTTC. The chain has TRBV4-2 and TRBJ1-2; possibly TRBD1 for D (6 bases). V shed 0 bases and J shed 8 bases, with 16 bases lying between them. The CDR3 is 15 amino acids. The germline V gene encodes CDR1 LGHNA and CDR2 YNFKEQ.